At least ten counts were recorded for the clone carrying this T cell receptor beta chain. Trimming cost V 2 bases and J 4 bases; bases outside gene matches: 4. The CDR3 is 14 residues long. Germline V gene data show CDR1 as DFQATT and CDR2 as SNEGSKA (reference sequence). Indicated time point: sample taken at primary tumor resection. The sample is drawn from a study of spatial heterogeneity in lung cancer. About the study: The mean occurrence of each unique TCR and UMI combination in raw reads exceeded 9.5.

MiXCR was run by TCRdb on the 5' RACE reads, yielding one entry per CDR3 protein. The sample consists of about 7,000 distinct CDR3 sequences, 5.5% to 8% of them appearing once. The chain employs TRBV20-1 and TRBJ2-1; TRBD2 matches 8 bases. Sequenced material: PBMCs, taken at surgery. This receptor was identified in a male donor with early-stage non-small cell lung cancer. The CDR3 reads CSARKGLGYNEQFF. The CDR3 coding sequence is TGCAGTGCTAGAAAGGGACTAGGTTACAATGAGCAGTTCTTC.